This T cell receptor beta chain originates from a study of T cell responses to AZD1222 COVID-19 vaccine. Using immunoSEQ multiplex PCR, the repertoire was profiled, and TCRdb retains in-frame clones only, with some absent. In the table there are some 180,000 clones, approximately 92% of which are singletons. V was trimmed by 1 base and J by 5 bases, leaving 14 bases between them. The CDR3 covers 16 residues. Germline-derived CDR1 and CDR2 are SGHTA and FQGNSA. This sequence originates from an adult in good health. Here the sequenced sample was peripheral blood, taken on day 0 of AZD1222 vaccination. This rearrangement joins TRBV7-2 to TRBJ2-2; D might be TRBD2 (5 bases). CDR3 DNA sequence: TGTGCCAGCAGCTTAGTTAGGCTAGCTGGGACCGGGGAGCTGTTTTTT. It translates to CASSLVRLAGTGELFF.